A selection of T cell receptor beta chains follows, all from one sample in a study of T cell changes during pregnancy in multiple sclerosis. TCRdb keeps only in-frame clones here, not all; method: immunoSEQ multiplex PCR. The sample has around 75,000 clones; 94% are singletons. The specimen comprised CD4+ T cells from peripheral blood mononuclear cells, sampled after pregnancy. The receptors shown here come from a female donor with multiple sclerosis, enrolled in a pregnancy study. Both conserved end residues are part of each CDR3. A D gene is named only where the DNA matches it firmly. The size entry is marked missing in some rows and otherwise reads once, few, many or a size class.

TRBJ1-5 15 TRBV7-9 NA TRBD1 CASSLGDRINQPQHF TGTGCCAGCAGCTTAGGGGACAGGATCAATCAGCCCCAGCATTTT
TRBJ2-7 15 TRBV28 NA TRBD1 CASSSPAGQGNEQYF TGTGCCAGCAGTTCTCCAGCCGGACAGGGGAACGAGCAGTACTTC
TRBJ2-3 14 TRBV10-3 NA TRBD2 CATLQRDQTDTQYF TGTGCCACACTCCAGCGGGATCAAACAGATACGCAGTATTTT
TRBJ2-2 18 TRBV4-2 NA TRBD1 CASSQGRPGQGHGGELFF TGTGCCAGCAGCCAAGGGAGACCGGGACAGGGACATGGCGGGGAGCTGTTTTTT
TRBJ2-3 20 TRBV28 NA TRBD1 CASSLLVGDRGGIRTDTQYF TGTGCCAGCAGTTTATTGGTCGGGGACAGGGGAGGGATTCGCACAGATACGCAGTATTTT
TRBJ2-1 13 TRBV5-1 NA TRBD1 CASSFSGGNEQFF TGCGCCAGCAGCTTTTCAGGGGGCAATGAGCAGTTCTTC
TRBJ1-5 14 TRBV5-6 NA TRBD1 CASSSRTGKQPQHF TGTGCCAGCAGCTCTCGGACAGGGAAGCAGCCCCAGCATTTT
TRBJ2-7 14 TRBV7-7 NA TRBD2 CASSPGLAFDEQYF TGTGCTAGCAGCCCAGGACTAGCTTTCGACGAGCAGTACTTC
TRBJ1-4 14 TRBV11-2 NA NA CASSLDRGFEKLFF TGTGCCAGCAGCTTAGACAGGGGCTTTGAAAAACTGTTTTTT
TRBJ2-3 12 TRBV5-4 NA TRBD2 CASGTPTSAQYF TGTGCCAGCGGGACTCCAACTAGCGCGCAGTATTTT
TRBJ2-2 15 TRBV6-5 NA TRBD2 CASSYSLAGGGELFF TGTGCCAGCAGTTACTCCCTAGCGGGCGGAGGGGAGCTGTTTTTT
TRBJ1-4 18 TRBV7-9 NA TRBD1 CASSSPRSSGGTNEKLFF TGTGCCAGCAGCTCTCCCCGGTCCTCAGGGGGAACTAATGAAAAACTGTTTTTT
TRBJ2-2 16 TRBV7-2 NA TRBD1 CASSLDFTGGGGELFF TGTGCCAGCAGCTTGGATTTTACAGGGGGCGGCGGGGAGCTGTTTTTT
TRBJ2-3 15 TRBV6-5 NA TRBD2 CASSWDSGSSDTQYF TGTGCCAGCAGTTGGGATAGCGGGAGCTCAGATACGCAGTATTTT
TRBJ1-2 11 TRBV20-1 NA NA CSALTGNGYTF TGCAGTGCTCTGACAGGCAATGGCTACACCTTC
TRBJ2-1 16 TRBV7-2 few TRBD2 CASSPWTSGRAGEQFF TGTGCCAGCAGCCCCTGGACTAGCGGGAGGGCCGGGGAGCAGTTCTTC
TRBJ2-6 15 TRBV13 NA TRBD2 CASSNGGVGANVLTF TGTGCCAGCAGCAATGGGGGGGTCGGGGCCAACGTCCTGACTTTC
TRBJ1-5 12 TRBV6-6 once TRBD1 CASKTGDQPQHF TGTGCCAGCAAGACAGGGGATCAGCCCCAGCATTTT
TRBJ1-4 14 TRBV6-1 NA NA CASSERTRGEKLFF TGTGCCAGCAGTGAAAGGACACGCGGTGAAAAACTGTTTTTT
TRBJ2-7 14 TRBV5-7 NA NA CASSLDGPTGEQYF TGTGCCAGCAGCTTGGACGGCCCGACGGGGGAGCAGTACTTC
TRBJ2-1 19 TRBV28 NA TRBD2 CASSSYIRLAGGPWDEQFF TGTGCCAGCAGTTCGTATATCCGACTAGCGGGAGGGCCGTGGGATGAGCAGTTCTTC
TRBJ2-7 14 TRBV25-1 NA NA CASSGPGLHSTQYF TGTGCCAGCAGTGGCCCGGGACTCCATTCCACGCAGTACTTC
TRBJ2-1 16 TRBV29-1 few TRBD2 CSVVPTGGIPYNEQFF TGCAGCGTTGTCCCTACGGGGGGGATCCCCTACAATGAGCAGTTCTTC
TRBJ1-1 13 TRBV6-5 NA TRBD1 CASRKQGYTEAFF TGTGCCAGCAGAAAACAGGGGTACACTGAAGCTTTCTTT
TRBJ2-3 15 TRBV6-5 NA TRBD1 CASSPDRGRTDTQYF TGTGCCAGCAGTCCCGACAGGGGACGGACAGATACGCAGTATTTT
TRBJ1-4 15 TRBV18 NA NA CASSPRGGLNEKLFF TGTGCCAGCTCACCAAGAGGAGGCCTTAATGAAAAACTGTTTTTT
TRBJ2-7 15 TRBV9 NA TRBD2 CASSVGGSGGYEQYF TGTGCCAGCAGCGTAGGGGGTAGCGGGGGGTACGAGCAGTACTTC
TRBJ2-5 13 TRBV7-9 NA NA CASSLSGVETQYF TGTGCCAGCAGCTTATCAGGGGTTGAGACCCAGTACTTC
TRBJ1-2 15 TRBV18 NA TRBD1 CASSPLTGEGYGYTF TGTGCCAGCTCACCCTTGACAGGGGAAGGCTATGGCTACACCTTC
TRBJ2-7 15 TRBV19 NA TRBD1 CASSGGQVRTYEQYF TGTGCCAGTAGTGGTGGACAGGTACGCACCTACGAGCAGTACTTC
TRBJ2-2 14 TRBV27 NA NA CASSFGVNTGELFF TGTGCCAGCAGTTTTGGAGTCAACACCGGGGAGCTGTTTTTT
TRBJ2-2 11 TRBV28 NA NA CASREAGELFF TGTGCCAGCAGGGAGGCCGGGGAGCTGTTTTTT
TRBJ1-1 12 TRBV28 NA NA CASSARVTEAFF TGTGCCAGCAGTGCGAGAGTCACTGAAGCTTTCTTT
TRBJ2-7 13 TRBV30 NA NA CAWSGHRAGEQYF TGTGCCTGGAGCGGACACCGCGCGGGGGAGCAGTACTTC
TRBJ1-4 15 TRBV9 NA NA CASSADSLPNEKLFF TGTGCCAGCAGCGCCGACAGCCTCCCTAATGAAAAACTGTTTTTT
TRBJ2-2 17 TRBV5-1 NA NA CASSLGAGSRATGELFF TGCGCCAGCAGCTTGGGTGCGGGGTCCCGGGCCACCGGGGAGCTGTTTTTT
TRBJ2-2 17 TRBV4-2 once NA CASSPLGRLGGTGELFF TGTGCCAGCAGCCCTCTTGGCCGATTGGGAGGCACCGGGGAGCTGTTTTTT
TRBJ1-3 14 TRBV7-9 NA NA CASSSGGAGNTIYF TGTGCCAGCAGCTCCGGGGGGGCAGGAAACACCATATATTTT
TRBJ2-4 19 TRBV5-5 NA TRBD1 CASSQPIGTGLIAKNIQYF TGTGCCAGCAGCCAACCGATTGGGACAGGCCTCATAGCCAAAAACATTCAGTACTTC
TRBJ1-3 15 TRBV29-1 NA NA CSVEEIRGSGNTIYF TGCAGCGTTGAAGAAATCCGCGGATCTGGAAACACCATATATTTT
TRBJ2-5 13 TRBV28 NA TRBD2 CASSPGGQETQYF TGTGCCAGCAGCCCCGGGGGGCAAGAGACCCAGTACTTC
TRBJ2-7 14 TRBV7-9 NA NA CASSLHGQTYEQYF TGTGCCAGCAGCTTACATGGACAGACCTACGAGCAGTACTTC
TRBJ2-3 15 TRBV5-8 NA TRBD2 CASSLVLAGVGTQYF TGTGCCAGCAGCTTGGTGCTAGCGGGAGTGGGTACGCAGTATTTT
TRBJ2-7 12 TRBV12-5 NA NA CASGPGVYEQYF TGTGCTAGTGGCCCAGGGGTCTACGAGCAGTACTTC